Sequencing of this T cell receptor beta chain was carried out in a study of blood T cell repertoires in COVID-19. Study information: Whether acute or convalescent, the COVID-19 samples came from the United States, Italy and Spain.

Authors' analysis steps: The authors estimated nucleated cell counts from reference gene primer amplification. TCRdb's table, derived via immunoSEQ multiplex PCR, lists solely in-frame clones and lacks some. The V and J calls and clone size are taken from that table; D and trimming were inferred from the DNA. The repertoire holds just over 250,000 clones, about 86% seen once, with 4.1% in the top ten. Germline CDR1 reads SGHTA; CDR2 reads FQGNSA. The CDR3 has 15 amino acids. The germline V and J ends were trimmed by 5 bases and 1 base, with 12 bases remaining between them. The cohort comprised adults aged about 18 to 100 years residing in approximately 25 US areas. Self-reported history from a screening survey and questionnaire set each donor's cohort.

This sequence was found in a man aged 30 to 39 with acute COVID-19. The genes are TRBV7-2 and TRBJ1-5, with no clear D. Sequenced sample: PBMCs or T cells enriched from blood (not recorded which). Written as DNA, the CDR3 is TGTGCCAGCAGCCCAACGGGAGGGAGCAATCAGCCCCAGCATTTT. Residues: CASSPTGGSNQPQHF. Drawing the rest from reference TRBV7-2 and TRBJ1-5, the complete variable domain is GAGVSQSPSNKVTEKGKDVELRCDPISGHTALYWYRQSLGQGLEFLIYFQGNSAPDKSGLPSDRFSAERTGGSVSTLTIQRTQQEDSAVYLCASSPTGGSNQPQHFGDGTRLSIL.